Listed below are T cell receptor beta chains from one sample, sequenced in a study of spatial heterogeneity in lung cancer. In TCRdb, the 5' RACE reads were re-called with MiXCR into one record per CDR3 protein. The sample records nearly 15,000 distinct CDR3 sequences, around 8% being singletons. Sequences were derived from PBMCs, sampled at surgery. Source of these receptors: a female donor with early-stage non-small cell lung cancer. CDR3s include the opening cysteine and the closing phenylalanine or tryptophan. D genes are given only for firm matches. The listing skips clone size in some rows; elsewhere it reads once, few, many or a size class.

J gene	D gene	clone size	V gene	CDR3 protein	CDR3 DNA
TRBJ2-2	NA	many	TRBV5-1	CASSLGAGSGELFF	TGCGCCAGCAGCTTAGGCGCGGGAAGCGGGGAGCTGTTTTTT
TRBJ2-1	NA	NA	TRBV23-1	CASSPPLYNEQFF	TGCGCCAGCAGCCCCCCCCTCTACAATGAGCAGTTCTTC
TRBJ2-3	NA	medium-sized	TRBV11-2	CASREEDTQYF	TGTGCCAGCAGGGAGGAAGATACGCAGTATTTT
TRBJ2-5	TRBD2	many	TRBV20-1	CSSDSGRAEETQYF	TGCAGTTCGGATAGCGGGAGGGCAGAGGAGACCCAGTACTTC
TRBJ2-3	NA	many	TRBV11-2	CASSLESQGSQYF	TGTGCCAGCAGCTTAGAAAGTCAGGGCTCGCAGTATTTT
TRBJ2-3	NA	many	TRBV20-1	CSARDEGPDTQYF	TGCAGTGCTAGAGATGAAGGACCAGATACGCAGTATTTT
TRBJ1-2	TRBD1	many	TRBV4-3	CASSQDVGTGGYGYTF	TGCGCCAGCAGCCAAGATGTCGGGACAGGGGGCTATGGCTACACCTTC
TRBJ2-1	TRBD2	many	TRBV6-1	CASSERYSGAYNEQFF	TGTGCCAGCAGTGAACGGTATAGCGGGGCGTACAATGAGCAGTTCTTC
TRBJ2-3	NA	many	TRBV5-8	CASSYVVQPRDF	TGTGCCAGCAGCTATGTGGTGCAGCCGCGAGATTTT
TRBJ2-1	TRBD2	few	TRBV5-4	CASSFQRGGLYNEQFF	TGTGCCAGCAGCTTCCAGCGGGGGGGCCTCTACAATGAGCAGTTCTTC
TRBJ2-7	TRBD1	many	TRBV29-1	CSVESKTGVPYEQYF	TGCAGCGTTGAAAGTAAGACAGGGGTGCCCTACGAGCAGTACTTC
TRBJ1-6	NA	NA	TRBV5-5	CASSLEGTNSPLHF	TGTGCCAGCAGCTTGGAGGGGACGAATTCACCCCTCCACTTT
TRBJ1-5	TRBD1	many	TRBV6-1	CASDRRQGQPQHF	TGTGCCAGCGACCGCCGACAGGGTCAGCCCCAGCATTTT
TRBJ2-5	NA	NA	TRBV6-2/TRBV6-3	CASSYPILETQYF	TGTGCCAGCAGTTACCCTATCTTGGAGACCCAGTACTTC
TRBJ2-1	NA	many	TRBV7-2	CASSPDSHNEQFF	TGTGCCAGCAGCCCCGACAGCCACAATGAGCAGTTCTTC
TRBJ2-1	NA	few	TRBV11-2	CASSLESANEQSF	TGTGCCAGCAGCTTAGAGTCCGCAAATGAGCAGTCCTTC
TRBJ2-3	TRBD2	few	TRBV6-5	CASSYSLAGVEDTQYF	TGTGCCAGCAGTTACTCGCTAGCGGGAGTTGAAGATACGCAGTATTTT
TRBJ2-1	NA	many	TRBV7-2	CASSSRGGYEQFF	TGTGCCAGCAGCTCACGGGGCGGATATGAGCAGTTCTTC
TRBJ1-6	NA	few	TRBV7-9	CASSLTRANSPLHF	TGTGCCAGCAGCTTAACCCGCGCCAATTCACCCCTCCACTTT
TRBJ2-3	NA	many	TRBV5-1	CASSLAGQNPQQYF	TGCGCCAGCAGCTTGGCAGGTCAAAACCCACAACAGTATTTT
TRBJ2-1	NA	many	TRBV12-3/TRBV12-4	CASSSGQFTRDEQFF	TGTGCCAGCAGTTCTGGACAGTTCACGCGCGATGAGCAGTTCTTC
TRBJ2-5	TRBD2	many	TRBV7-2	CASSSYSGGLKETQYF	TGTGCCAGCAGCTCCTATAGCGGGGGGCTGAAAGAGACCCAGTACTTC
TRBJ2-5	TRBD2	many	TRBV20-1	CSAEPGLAETQYF	TGCAGTGCTGAACCGGGACTAGCGGAGACCCAGTACTTC
TRBJ2-7	NA	many	TRBV29-1	CSVEGGRGLDYEQYF	TGCAGCGTTGAAGGGGGCAGGGGTTTGGACTACGAGCAGTACTTC
TRBJ2-3	NA	many	TRBV6-5	CASSYGYKDTQYF	TGTGCCAGCAGTTACGGTTACAAAGATACGCAGTATTTT
TRBJ1-2	NA	NA	TRBV18	CASSPTRQDYGYTF	TGTGCCAGCTCACCAACGCGGCAGGACTATGGCTACACCTTC
TRBJ1-1	TRBD1	many	TRBV18	CASSAGQGGTEAFF	TGTGCCAGCTCAGCCGGACAGGGGGGCACTGAAGCTTTCTTT
TRBJ2-4	TRBD2	many	TRBV19	CASSIAPGLAGRGKNIQYF	TGTGCCAGTAGTATAGCCCCGGGACTAGCGGGTCGGGGCAAAAACATTCAGTACTTC
TRBJ1-4	NA	many	TRBV12-3/TRBV12-4	CASSPRGSEKLFF	TGTGCCAGCAGCCCACGGGGGTCTGAAAAACTGTTTTTT
TRBJ2-7	NA	many	TRBV5-5	CASSLVFSYEQYF	TGTGCCAGCAGCTTGGTATTCTCCTACGAGCAGTACTTC
TRBJ2-3	NA	many	TRBV5-1	CASSPNVGQGPDTQYF	TGCGCCAGCAGCCCGAACGTGGGGCAGGGGCCAGATACGCAGTATTTT
TRBJ2-1	TRBD1	many	TRBV28	CASSTDRGVYNEQFF	TGTGCCAGCAGCACCGACAGGGGCGTCTACAATGAGCAGTTCTTC